One sample yielded the 11 T cell receptor beta chains listed below, sequenced in a study of blood T cell repertoires in COVID-19 (dated by TCRdb to 2018 to 2020). The library was produced with the immunoSEQ multiplex PCR assay. TCRdb stores this immuneACCESS table with in-frame sequences only. Part of the clones is absent; in the studies checked, under half of the shortfall reflects unresolved V genes, and no reason is known for the rest. For this sample the table gives some 200,000 clones, of which approximately 80% were detected only once. About 10% of the sample lies in the top ten. The sequenced material came from peripheral blood. All receptors come from a woman of 80 years or more with acute or convalescent COVID-19.

This clone was counted only a few times. The chain combines TRBV7-3 with TRBJ2-5, with 14 bases lining up with TRBD2. The CDR3 consists of 17 residues. CDR1 is SGHTA and CDR2 is FQGTGA in the germline V gene. Trimming at V came to 5 bases and at J to 5 bases, leaving 10 bases not matched to a gene. CDR3 bases: TGTGCCAGCAGCGCCAACCCGGGACTAGCGGGGGAGGAGACCCAGTACTTC. Protein product: CASSANPGLAGEETQYF.

J is TRBJ2-7 and V is TRBV19; TRBD1 is a possible D gene (6 bases). This CDR3 contains 13 residues. The V end lost 4 bases, the J end lost 3 bases, and 10 bases lay between the germline ends. Germline loops: CDR1 LNHDA, CDR2 SQIVND (reference sequence). The CDR3 protein is CASSNRAHYEQYF. CDR3 bases: TGTGCCAGTAGTAACAGGGCCCACTACGAGCAGTACTTC.

This chain connects TRBV28 to TRBJ1-6; unclear D gene. The CDR3 sequence is 14 residues long. Between the trimmed V and J ends, which lost 8 bases and 10 bases, there was a span of 18 bases. From germline, CDR1 is MDHEN and CDR2 SYDVKM. CDR3 residues: CASDSPAGGSPLHF. The CDR3 nucleotides are TGTGCCAGCGATTCTCCGGCAGGCGGGTCACCCCTCCACTTT.

The chain employs TRBV2 and TRBJ1-4; perhaps TRBD1 as D (5 bases). Looked up from germline, CDR1 is SNHLY and CDR2 is FYNNEI. The CDR3 runs 14 residues. V lost 7 bases and J 5 bases, leaving 14 bases between the germline ends. The CDR3 loop reads CASTWGGLNEKLFF. As DNA, the CDR3 is TGTGCCAGCACGTGGGGCGGTCTGAATGAAAAACTGTTTTTT.

This clone was found a few times. This rearrangement joins TRBV4-1 to TRBJ1-1, with 7 bases matching TRBD1. The length of the CDR3 is 15 residues. Germline CDR1 is MGHRA and CDR2 is YSYEKL. V dropped 3 bases and J dropped 4; count of bases not matched to a gene: 8. CDR3 amino acids: CASSQEDRAGTEAFF. The CDR3 coding sequence is TGCGCCAGCAGCCAGGAAGACAGGGCGGGCACTGAAGCTTTCTTT.

This chain uses TRBV4-2 with TRBJ2-1, with 8 nucleotides matching TRBD2. CDR1 and CDR2 from the germline V gene are LGHNA and YNFKEQ. The junction had 6 bases not matched to a gene; V was cut back by 4 bases and J by 4 bases. This CDR3 comprises 15 residues. The CDR3 spells CASSLLREGYNEQFF. The CDR3 nucleotides are TGTGCCAGCAGCCTACTACGGGAGGGATACAATGAGCAGTTCTTC.

This clone was seen once. The V and J genes are TRBV5-1 and TRBJ2-2, with 7 bases lining up with TRBD2. Germline trimming cut 1 base from V and 0 bases from J; bases unmatched to any gene: 0. CDR1 and CDR2 (germline): SGHRS, YFSETQ. This CDR3 region has 15 residues. CDR3 amino acids: CASSLLAANTGELFF. As DNA, the CDR3 is TGCGCCAGCAGCTTGCTAGCGGCGAACACCGGGGAGCTGTTTTTT.

V gene TRBV30 combines with J gene TRBJ1-4; unclear D gene. CDR3 length: 13 amino acids. Germline V gene data show CDR1 as GTSNPN and CDR2 as SVGIG (reference sequence). Trimming cost V 2 bases and J 7 bases, with 11 bases left between them. The CDR3 here is CAWSLDRFEKLFF. The CDR3 region has the DNA TGTGCCTGGAGTTTAGATCGTTTTGAAAAACTGTTTTTT. Using reference TRBV30 and TRBJ1-4 for the parts outside the CDR3, the full variable domain is SQTIHQWPATLVQPVGSPLSLECTVEGTSNPNLYWYRQAAGRGLQLLFYSVGIGQISSEVPQNLSASRPQDRQFILSSKKLLLSDSGFYLCAWSLDRFEKLFFGSGTQLSVL.

As DNA, the CDR3 is TGTGCCAGCCTCGGGGGAGGGGCCAAAAACATTCAGTACTTC. Its protein product is CASLGGGAKNIQYF. The V call is TRBV6-6, the J call TRBJ2-4; TRBD2 matches at 7 bases. The germline V gene has CDR1 MNHNY and CDR2 SVGAGI (reference sequence). CDR3 size: 14 residues. With V trimmed by 8 bases and J by 1 base, 5 bases remained unmatched.

The chain employs TRBV11-2 and TRBJ2-3, with 11 nucleotides matching TRBD2. Germline V gene lookup returns CDR1 SGHAT and CDR2 FQNNGV. V lost 6 bases, J lost 5 bases, and 4 bases stayed unmatched. CDR3 length: 14 amino acids. CDR3 amino acids: CASSTSGSIDTQYF. The CDR3 DNA reads TGTGCCAGCAGTACTAGCGGGAGTATAGATACGCAGTATTTT.

The chain couples TRBV29-1 to TRBJ2-7; a possible D gene is TRBD1 (5 bases). V was clipped by 4 bases and J by 5 bases, with 12 bases between them. Germline CDR1 SQVTM, CDR2 ANQGSEA. The CDR3 runs to 12 residues. This chain's CDR3 is CSVAQGPHEQYF. The CDR3 DNA sequence: TGCAGCGTTGCCCAGGGTCCCCACGAGCAGTACTTC.